These T cell receptor beta chains were read from a single sample in a study of T cell responses to AZD1222 COVID-19 vaccine. Clones were read by immunoSEQ multiplex PCR, and TCRdb kept only the in-frame ones, dropping some. The data contain about 83,000 clones, roughly 88% of them seen just once; the ten biggest clones take up 8.7%. Here the sequenced sample was peripheral blood, taken on day 0 of AZD1222 vaccination. Every receptor here comes from an adult in good health. The CDR3 runs from the conserved cysteine through the conserved F or W. Each record gives: V gene, D gene, clone size, J gene, CDR3 protein, CDR3 DNA. D genes are given only for firm matches. Size is stated for part of the rows, as once, few or many counts, or as a class when the clone is expanded.

v_gene: TRBV24-1; d_gene: -; abundance: once; j_gene: TRBJ2-3; CDR3aa: CATSPLGAAGETDTQYF; CDR3nt: TGTGCCACCAGTCCTCTGGGGGCGGCGGGAGAGACAGATACGCAGTATTTT
v_gene: TRBV7-8; d_gene: -; abundance: -; j_gene: TRBJ1-1; CDR3aa: CASRTRAVTEAFF; CDR3nt: TGTGCCAGCAGAACTCGTGCGGTCACTGAAGCTTTCTTT
v_gene: TRBV15; d_gene: -; abundance: once; j_gene: TRBJ2-7; CDR3aa: CATRPGFSGEQYF; CDR3nt: TGTGCCACCAGGCCGGGGTTCTCCGGCGAGCAGTACTTC
v_gene: TRBV11-2; d_gene: TRBD2; abundance: -; j_gene: TRBJ2-1; CDR3aa: CASSLGPGLAASYNEQFF; CDR3nt: TGTGCCAGCAGCTTAGGCCCGGGACTAGCGGCCTCCTACAATGAGCAGTTCTTC
v_gene: TRBV6-5; d_gene: -; abundance: once; j_gene: TRBJ1-4; CDR3aa: CASSYSKQGLNEKLFF; CDR3nt: TGTGCCAGCAGTTACTCGAAGCAGGGGCTGAATGAAAAACTGTTTTTT
v_gene: TRBV2; d_gene: -; abundance: -; j_gene: TRBJ1-1; CDR3aa: CASRSITEAFF; CDR3nt: TGTGCCTCTAGGAGTATCACTGAAGCTTTCTTT
v_gene: TRBV11-2; d_gene: -; abundance: -; j_gene: TRBJ2-7; CDR3aa: CASSLLRDEQYF; CDR3nt: TGTGCCAGCAGCTTACTAAGAGACGAGCAGTACTTC
v_gene: TRBV19; d_gene: -; abundance: -; j_gene: TRBJ1-5; CDR3aa: CASSIGGQPNQPQHF; CDR3nt: TGTGCCAGTAGTATAGGAGGGCAGCCGAATCAGCCCCAGCATTTT
v_gene: TRBV7-9; d_gene: -; abundance: -; j_gene: TRBJ2-7; CDR3aa: CASSTQQGVQYF; CDR3nt: TGTGCCAGCAGCACCCAACAGGGCGTGCAGTACTTC
v_gene: TRBV18; d_gene: TRBD1; abundance: -; j_gene: TRBJ2-7; CDR3aa: CASSSRQGRNEQYF; CDR3nt: TGTGCCAGCTCGTCCAGACAGGGGAGGAACGAGCAGTACTTC
v_gene: TRBV5-1; d_gene: TRBD1; abundance: -; j_gene: TRBJ2-3; CDR3aa: CASSLMGMSRDRERPTDTQYF; CDR3nt: TGCGCCAGCAGCTTGATGGGGATGAGCCGGGACAGGGAAAGACCAACAGATACGCAGTATTTT
v_gene: TRBV27; d_gene: -; abundance: -; j_gene: TRBJ2-3; CDR3aa: CASIPAPWITDTQYF; CDR3nt: TGTGCCAGCATCCCAGCGCCCTGGATCACAGATACGCAGTATTTT
v_gene: TRBV5-1; d_gene: TRBD1; abundance: -; j_gene: TRBJ2-2; CDR3aa: CASSLGQGFTGELFF; CDR3nt: TGCGCCAGCAGCCTGGGACAGGGTTTCACCGGGGAGCTGTTTTTT
v_gene: TRBV7-3; d_gene: -; abundance: -; j_gene: TRBJ2-5; CDR3aa: CASSSPKEGETQYF; CDR3nt: TGTGCCAGCAGCTCCCCTAAGGAAGGAGAGACCCAGTACTTC
v_gene: TRBV5-1; d_gene: -; abundance: once; j_gene: TRBJ1-4; CDR3aa: CASSLAGPRSEKLFF; CDR3nt: TGCGCCAGCAGCTTGGCAGGGCCGAGGTCGGAAAAACTGTTTTTT
v_gene: TRBV14; d_gene: -; abundance: -; j_gene: TRBJ1-1; CDR3aa: CASSQFEDTEAFF; CDR3nt: TGTGCCAGCAGCCAATTTGAGGACACTGAAGCTTTCTTT
v_gene: TRBV6-1; d_gene: -; abundance: -; j_gene: TRBJ1-3; CDR3aa: CASSEREASGNTIYF; CDR3nt: TGTGCCAGCAGTGAAAGAGAAGCCTCTGGAAACACCATATATTTT
v_gene: TRBV15; d_gene: TRBD1; abundance: -; j_gene: TRBJ2-7; CDR3aa: CATSRDLRQGHMGEQYF; CDR3nt: TGTGCCACCAGCAGAGATCTTCGACAGGGGCATATGGGCGAGCAGTACTTC
v_gene: TRBV7-8; d_gene: TRBD2; abundance: -; j_gene: TRBJ2-2; CDR3aa: CASSLIAGGTGELFF; CDR3nt: TGTGCCAGCAGCTTAATAGCGGGGGGCACCGGGGAGCTGTTTTTT
v_gene: TRBV6-2/TRBV6-3; d_gene: TRBD1; abundance: -; j_gene: TRBJ2-7; CDR3aa: CASSTPGTVSYEQYF; CDR3nt: TGTGCCAGCAGTACCCCCGGGACAGTCTCCTACGAGCAGTACTTC
v_gene: TRBV9; d_gene: -; abundance: -; j_gene: TRBJ1-1; CDR3aa: CASSAEGLQTEAFF; CDR3nt: TGTGCCAGCAGCGCAGAGGGTTTGCAGACTGAAGCTTTCTTT
v_gene: TRBV6-5; d_gene: -; abundance: -; j_gene: TRBJ2-1; CDR3aa: CASSYTVGGANEQFF; CDR3nt: TGTGCCAGCAGTTACACGGTCGGCGGGGCCAATGAGCAGTTCTTC
v_gene: TRBV6-5; d_gene: -; abundance: -; j_gene: TRBJ1-6; CDR3aa: CASRHNSPLHF; CDR3nt: TGTGCCAGCAGACATAATTCACCCCTCCACTTT
v_gene: TRBV5-6; d_gene: -; abundance: -; j_gene: TRBJ1-2; CDR3aa: CASSLSYVGYTF; CDR3nt: TGTGCCAGCAGCTTGTCATACGTGGGCTACACCTTC
v_gene: TRBV5-1; d_gene: TRBD2; abundance: -; j_gene: TRBJ2-2; CDR3aa: CASSFSGVNTGELFF; CDR3nt: TGCGCCAGCAGCTTTAGCGGGGTCAACACCGGGGAGCTGTTTTTT
v_gene: TRBV12-3/TRBV12-4; d_gene: -; abundance: -; j_gene: TRBJ2-3; CDR3aa: CASSFTDTQYF; CDR3nt: TGTGCCAGCAGCTTCACAGATACGCAGTATTTT
v_gene: TRBV6-2/TRBV6-3; d_gene: -; abundance: -; j_gene: TRBJ2-7; CDR3aa: CASSYGWGSSYEQYF; CDR3nt: TGTGCCAGCAGTTACGGCTGGGGTTCCTCCTACGAGCAGTACTTC
v_gene: TRBV7-3; d_gene: -; abundance: once; j_gene: TRBJ2-5; CDR3aa: CASSLRAGLETQYF; CDR3nt: TGTGCCAGCAGCTTAAGGGCCGGGTTAGAGACCCAGTACTTC
v_gene: TRBV30; d_gene: TRBD1; abundance: -; j_gene: TRBJ1-6; CDR3aa: CAWTRDRHSPLHF; CDR3nt: TGTGCCTGGACCCGGGACAGGCATTCACCCCTCCACTTT
v_gene: TRBV3-1/TRBV3-2; d_gene: -; abundance: -; j_gene: TRBJ1-1; CDR3aa: CASTQGGVNTEAFF; CDR3nt: TGTGCCAGTACCCAAGGGGGGGTGAACACTGAAGCTTTCTTT
v_gene: TRBV6-2/TRBV6-3; d_gene: TRBD1; abundance: few; j_gene: TRBJ1-5; CDR3aa: CASSYGGTGGYSNQPQHF; CDR3nt: TGTGCCAGCAGTTACGGCGGGACAGGGGGTTATAGCAATCAGCCCCAGCATTTT
v_gene: TRBV5-4; d_gene: TRBD1; abundance: -; j_gene: TRBJ1-4; CDR3aa: CASSSGGQGEDEKLFF; CDR3nt: TGTGCCAGCAGCTCGGGTGGACAGGGTGAGGATGAAAAACTGTTTTTT
v_gene: TRBV4-3; d_gene: -; abundance: few; j_gene: TRBJ1-1; CDR3aa: CASSQEFPNTEAFF; CDR3nt: TGCGCCAGCAGCCAAGAATTTCCGAACACTGAAGCTTTCTTT
v_gene: TRBV30; d_gene: -; abundance: few; j_gene: TRBJ1-6; CDR3aa: CAWSATGRNSPLHF; CDR3nt: TGTGCCTGGAGTGCTACAGGGCGGAATTCACCCCTCCACTTT
v_gene: TRBV4-2; d_gene: TRBD2; abundance: few; j_gene: TRBJ2-4; CDR3aa: CASSQPEGGGANIQYF; CDR3nt: TGTGCCAGCAGCCAACCCGAGGGCGGGGGGGCAAACATTCAGTACTTC
v_gene: TRBV5-6; d_gene: -; abundance: -; j_gene: TRBJ1-6; CDR3aa: CASSLDRRGSPLHF; CDR3nt: TGTGCCAGCAGCTTGGACAGGAGGGGTTCACCCCTCCACTTT